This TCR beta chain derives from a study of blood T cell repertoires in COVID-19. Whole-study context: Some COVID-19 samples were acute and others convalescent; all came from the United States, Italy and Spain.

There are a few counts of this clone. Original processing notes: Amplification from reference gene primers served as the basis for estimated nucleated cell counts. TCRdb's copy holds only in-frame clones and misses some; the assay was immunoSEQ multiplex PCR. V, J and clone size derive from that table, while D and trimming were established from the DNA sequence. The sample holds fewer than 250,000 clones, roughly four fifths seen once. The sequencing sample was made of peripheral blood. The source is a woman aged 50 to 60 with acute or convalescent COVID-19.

CDR3 protein: CASSPGVTYEQYF. CDR3 bases: TGTGCCAGCAGTCCCGGTGTGACCTACGAGCAGTACTTC. The rearrangement uses TRBV6-5 and TRBJ2-7; D ambiguous. Germline V gene data show CDR1 as MNHEY and CDR2 as SVGAGI. Trimming took 5 bases from V and 2 from J, leaving 10 bases between them. The CDR3 sequence is 13 residues long.